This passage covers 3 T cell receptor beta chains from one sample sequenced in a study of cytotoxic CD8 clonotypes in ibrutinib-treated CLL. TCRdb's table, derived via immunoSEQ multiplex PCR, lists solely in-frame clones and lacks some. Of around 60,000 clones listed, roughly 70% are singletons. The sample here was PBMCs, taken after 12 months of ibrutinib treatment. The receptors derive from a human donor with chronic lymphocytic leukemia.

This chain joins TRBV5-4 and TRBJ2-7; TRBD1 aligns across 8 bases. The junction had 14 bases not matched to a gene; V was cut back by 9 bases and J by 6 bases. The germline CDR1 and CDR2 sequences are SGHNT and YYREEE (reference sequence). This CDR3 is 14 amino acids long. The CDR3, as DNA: TGTGCCATCTCTGAGCTCCAGGGGGCTGGCGAGCAGTACTTC. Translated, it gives CAISELQGAGEQYF.

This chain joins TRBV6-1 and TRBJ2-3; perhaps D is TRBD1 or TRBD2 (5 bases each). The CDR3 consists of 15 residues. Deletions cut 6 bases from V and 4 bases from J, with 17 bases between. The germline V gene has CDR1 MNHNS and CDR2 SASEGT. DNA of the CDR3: TGTGCCAGCAGCCCCCCCGGGGCCTTGGCAGATACGCAGTATTTT. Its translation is CASSPPGALADTQYF.

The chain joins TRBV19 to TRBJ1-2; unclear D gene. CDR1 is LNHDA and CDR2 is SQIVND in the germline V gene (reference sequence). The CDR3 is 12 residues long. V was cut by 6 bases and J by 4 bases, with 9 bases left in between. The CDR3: CASREAIYGYTF. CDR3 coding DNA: TGTGCCAGTAGGGAAGCCATCTATGGCTACACCTTC.